Only one count was recorded for the clone carrying this T cell receptor (beta chain). What it binds is unknown. Relative to the germline gene, one junction end is altered; a read error may explain this. Per germline, CDR1 MDHEN and CDR2 SYDVKM. CDR3 length: 14 residues. Sorted-subset replicate PCR reactions were performed with approximately 0.2 ug DNA, corresponding to roughly 30,000 T cell genomes. The repertoire was sequenced with immunoSEQ multiplex PCR; TCRdb's copy has only in-frame clones and lacks some. The sample shows a few million clones, 80% to 95% of them seen only once. The sample originates from a study of shared clonotypes between healthy human individuals. About the study: Three plates each covered CD4 naive and memory; CD8 naive two, CD8 memory one. Findings and caveats of the study: Shared clonotypes across all four donors exceeded non-shared ones in generation probability.

Cells designated naive CD8 were CD45RO-negative and were positively selected for CCR7, with terminally differentiated effector memory CD45RA+ cells excluded. Within Nashville, Tennessee resided all donors, each a Caucasian adult. The sample was naive CD8+ T cells from PBMCs. The chain employs TRBV28 and TRBJ1-6; TRBD1 is a possible D gene (6 bases). This clonotype was obtained from a man in his late teens or twenties in good health. Some clones in this sample may be carry-over from other donors' samples. CDR3 sequence (DNA): TGTGCCAGCACTTTAATGGAGGGGGGATCACCCCTCCACTTT. As protein: CASTLMEGGSPLHF.